This T cell receptor (beta chain) comes out of a study of radiation and T cells in renal cell carcinoma. Whole-study context: Nephrectomy followed 15 Gy stereotactic body radiation by 4 weeks. Study-level results: Top tumor clonotypes rose in blood 2 weeks post-radiation, then contracted.

This clone was picked up one time. Its antigen is unknown. Trimming removed 0 bases from V and 7 bases from J; junction bases left unmatched: 9. Germline assignment: CDR1 GTSNPN and CDR2 SVGIG (reference sequence). The CDR3 runs 16 residues. Assay: immunoSEQ multiplex PCR; the TCRdb copy retains only in-frame clones and omits some. In the table there are approximately 110,000 clones, roughly 85% of which are singletons. The time point is: baseline pretreatment blood. The sample's treatment: 15 Gy SBRT to primary tumor, nephrectomy 4 weeks later. Blood was sampled at baseline, 2 weeks and 4 weeks after SBRT. The tumor was a clear cell renal cell carcinoma.

The specimen comprised blood, sampled from a patient whose treatment included radiotherapy and nephrectomy. This sequence originates from a woman between 55 and 75 years old with renal cell carcinoma. The chain is built from TRBV30 and TRBJ1-6; 7 positions agree with TRBD1. The CDR3 DNA reads as TGTGCCTGGAGTGTAGGGGGCGTCGGTAACAATTCACCCCTCCACTTT. This translates into CAWSVGGVGNNSPLHF.